This T cell receptor (beta chain) derives from a study of neurological immune-mediated disorders. CDR3 size: 14 residues. V was pared by 2 bases and J by 5 bases, with 12 bases between. CDR1 MNHNS and CDR2 SASEGT come from the germline V gene. Study findings and constraints: The multiple sclerosis repertoire cluster had no clinical or MRI correlate.

This clonotype was found many times. Antigen unknown. TCRdb itself ran the 5' RACE reads through MiXCR, one entry per CDR3 protein. The sample comprises 100,000 to 150,000 distinct CDR3 sequences, about 3.2% of which are singletons, and 1% to 1.5% rests with the top ten. The sequencing input was PBMCs. The TCR was taken from a woman in her thirties with multiple sclerosis. V and J are TRBV6-1 and TRBJ2-5, with a weak D call TRBD2 (5 bases). CDR3 residues: CASSERAGGETQYF. The CDR3 DNA is TGTGCCAGCAGTGAACGCGCAGGCGGGGAGACCCAGTACTTC.